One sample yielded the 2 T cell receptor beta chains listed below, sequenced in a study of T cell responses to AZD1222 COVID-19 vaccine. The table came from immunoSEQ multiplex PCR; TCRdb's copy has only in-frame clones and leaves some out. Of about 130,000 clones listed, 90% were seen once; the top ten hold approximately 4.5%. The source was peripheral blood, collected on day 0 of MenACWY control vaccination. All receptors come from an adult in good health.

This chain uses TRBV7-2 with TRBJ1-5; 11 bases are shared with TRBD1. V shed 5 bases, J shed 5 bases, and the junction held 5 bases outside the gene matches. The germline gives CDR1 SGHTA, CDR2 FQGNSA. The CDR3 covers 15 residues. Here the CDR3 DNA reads TGTGCCAGCAGCGCAAGGACAGGGGGCGATCAGCCCCAGCATTTT. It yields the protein CASSARTGGDQPQHF.

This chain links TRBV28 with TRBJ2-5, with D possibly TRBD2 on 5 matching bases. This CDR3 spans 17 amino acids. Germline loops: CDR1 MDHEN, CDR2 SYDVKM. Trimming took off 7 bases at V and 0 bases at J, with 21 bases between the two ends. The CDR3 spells CASTQPTGRRYQETQYF. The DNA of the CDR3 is TGTGCCAGCACCCAACCGACGGGTCGGAGGTACCAAGAGACCCAGTACTTC.